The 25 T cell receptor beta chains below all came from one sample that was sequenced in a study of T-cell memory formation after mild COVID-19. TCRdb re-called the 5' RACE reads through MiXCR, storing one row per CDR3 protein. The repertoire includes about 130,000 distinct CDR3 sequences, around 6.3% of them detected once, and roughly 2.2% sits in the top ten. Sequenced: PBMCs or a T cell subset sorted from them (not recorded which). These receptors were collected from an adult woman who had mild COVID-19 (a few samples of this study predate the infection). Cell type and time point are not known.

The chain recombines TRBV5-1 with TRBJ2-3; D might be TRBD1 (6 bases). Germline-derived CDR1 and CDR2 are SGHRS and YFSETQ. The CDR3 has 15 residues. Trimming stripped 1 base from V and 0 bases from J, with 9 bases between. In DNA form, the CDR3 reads TGCGCCAGCAGCTTGTGGGGACAAAGCACAGATACGCAGTATTTT. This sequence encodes CASSLWGQSTDTQYF.

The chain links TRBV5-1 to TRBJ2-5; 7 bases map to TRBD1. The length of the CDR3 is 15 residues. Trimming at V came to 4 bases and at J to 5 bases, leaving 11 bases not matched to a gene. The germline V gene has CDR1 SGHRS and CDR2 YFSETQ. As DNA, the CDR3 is TGCGCCAGCAGCACCTCCACAGGGGTTAACGAGACCCAGTACTTC. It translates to CASSTSTGVNETQYF. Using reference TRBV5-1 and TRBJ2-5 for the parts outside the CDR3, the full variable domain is KAGVTQTPRYLIKTRGQQVTLSCSPISGHRSVSWYQQTPGQGLQFLFEYFSETQRNKGNFPGRFSGRQFSNSRSEMNVSTLELGDSALYLCASSTSTGVNETQYFGPGTRLLVL.

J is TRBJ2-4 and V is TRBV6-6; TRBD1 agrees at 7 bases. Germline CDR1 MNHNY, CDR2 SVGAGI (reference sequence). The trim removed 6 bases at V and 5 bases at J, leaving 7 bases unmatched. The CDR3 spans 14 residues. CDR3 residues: CASRAQGNQNIQYF. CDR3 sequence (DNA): TGTGCCAGCAGGGCACAGGGGAACCAAAACATTCAGTACTTC.

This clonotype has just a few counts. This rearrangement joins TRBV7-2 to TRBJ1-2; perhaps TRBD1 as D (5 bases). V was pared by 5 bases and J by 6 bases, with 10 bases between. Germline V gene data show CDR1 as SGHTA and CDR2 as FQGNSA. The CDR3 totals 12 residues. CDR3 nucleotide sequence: TGTGCCAGCAGCCCGCAGGGCGATGGCTACACCTTC. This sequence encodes CASSPQGDGYTF.

Written as DNA, the CDR3 is TGTGCCATCAGTCAGGAATTAGCGGGAGGACGGGATGAGCAGTTCTTC. Translated, it gives CAISQELAGGRDEQFF. The rearrangement uses TRBV10-3 and TRBJ2-1, with 10 bases that match TRBD2. The CDR3 extends over 16 amino acids. The junction had 12 bases not matched to a gene; V was cut back by 5 bases and J by 8 bases. From germline, CDR1 is ENHRY and CDR2 SYGVKD.

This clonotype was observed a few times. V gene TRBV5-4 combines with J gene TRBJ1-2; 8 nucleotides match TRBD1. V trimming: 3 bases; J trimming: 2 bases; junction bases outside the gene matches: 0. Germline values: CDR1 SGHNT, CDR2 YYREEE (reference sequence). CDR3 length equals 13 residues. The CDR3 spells CASSYRGNYGYTF. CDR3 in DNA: TGTGCCAGCAGCTACAGGGGGAACTATGGCTACACCTTC. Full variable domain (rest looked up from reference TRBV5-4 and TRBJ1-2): ETGVTQSPTHLIKTRGQQVTLRCSSQSGHNTVSWYQQALGQGPQFIFQYYREEENGRGNFPPRFSGLQFPNYSSELNVNALELDDSALYLCASSYRGNYGYTFGSGTRLTVV.

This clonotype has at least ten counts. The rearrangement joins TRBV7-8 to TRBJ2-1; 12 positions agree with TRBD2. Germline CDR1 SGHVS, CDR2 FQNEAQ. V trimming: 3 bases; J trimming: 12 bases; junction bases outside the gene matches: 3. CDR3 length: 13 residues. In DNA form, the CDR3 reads TGTGCCAGCAGCTTGCCGGGACTAGCGGGGCAGTTCTTC. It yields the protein CASSLPGLAGQFF.

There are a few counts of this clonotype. CDR3 residues: CASSLAFRVQETQYF. DNA for the CDR3: TGTGCCAGCAGCTTAGCGTTCCGGGTACAAGAGACCCAGTACTTC. The J gene is TRBJ2-5, the V gene TRBV7-2; D remains ambiguous. This CDR3 is built from 15 residues. V was shortened by 0 bases and J by 2 bases, with 10 bases between the two germline ends. CDR1 is SGHTA, CDR2 FQGNSA, per germline.

Written as DNA, the CDR3 is TGTGCCAGCAGTTACCCCCGCTATGATCCCACAGATACGCAGTATTTT. Translated: CASSYPRYDPTDTQYF. V and J are TRBV6-7 and TRBJ2-3; no reliable D call. TRBV6-7 is annotated as an ORF whose role is uncertain. V was cut by 2 bases and J by 2 bases, with 14 bases left in between. This CDR3 contains 16 residues.

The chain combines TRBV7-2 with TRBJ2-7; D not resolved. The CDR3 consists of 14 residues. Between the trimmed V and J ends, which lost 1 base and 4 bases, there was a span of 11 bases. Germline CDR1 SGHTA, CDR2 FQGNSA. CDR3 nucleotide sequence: TGTGCCAGCAGCTTAGAAGGCCGGAGTTACGAGCAGTACTTC. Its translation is CASSLEGRSYEQYF.

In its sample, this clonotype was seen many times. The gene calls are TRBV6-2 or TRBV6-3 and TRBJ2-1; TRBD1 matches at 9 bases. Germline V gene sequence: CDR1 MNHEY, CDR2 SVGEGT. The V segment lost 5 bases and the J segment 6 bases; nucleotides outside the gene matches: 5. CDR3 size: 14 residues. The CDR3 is CASSGTGRSNEQFF. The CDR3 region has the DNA TGTGCCAGCAGTGGGACAGGGAGAAGCAATGAGCAGTTCTTC.

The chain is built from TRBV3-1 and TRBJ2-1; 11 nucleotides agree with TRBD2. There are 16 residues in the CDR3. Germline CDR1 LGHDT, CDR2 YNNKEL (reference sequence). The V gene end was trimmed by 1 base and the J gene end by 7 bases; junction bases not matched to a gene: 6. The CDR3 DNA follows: TGTGCCAGCAGCCAAGGGGTAGCGGGGGGGCAAAATGAGCAGTTCTTC. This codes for CASSQGVAGGQNEQFF.

The CDR3 protein is CASSQDPQRSGNTIYF. In DNA form, the CDR3 reads TGTGCCAGCAGCCAAGATCCCCAGCGCTCTGGAAACACCATATATTTT. This chain links TRBV3-1 with TRBJ1-3; D call uncertain. The V end lost 0 bases, the J end lost 0 bases, and 9 bases lay between the germline ends. The germline V gene has CDR1 LGHDT and CDR2 YNNKEL (reference sequence). The CDR3 contains 16 residues.

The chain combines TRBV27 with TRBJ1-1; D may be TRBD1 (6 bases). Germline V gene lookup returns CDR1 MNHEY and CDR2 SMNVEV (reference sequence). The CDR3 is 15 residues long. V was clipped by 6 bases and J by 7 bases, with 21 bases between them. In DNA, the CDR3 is TGTGCCAGCAGCCACCTCGGGGTTGGGGGCTATGAAGCTTTCTTT. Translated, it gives CASSHLGVGGYEAFF.

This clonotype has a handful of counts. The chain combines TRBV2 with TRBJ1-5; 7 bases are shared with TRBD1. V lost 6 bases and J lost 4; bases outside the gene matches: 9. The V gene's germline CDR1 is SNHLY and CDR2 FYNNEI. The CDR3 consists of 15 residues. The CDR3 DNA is TGTGCCAGCAGACCAGACAGGGTTGGTAATCAGCCCCAGCATTTT. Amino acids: CASRPDRVGNQPQHF.

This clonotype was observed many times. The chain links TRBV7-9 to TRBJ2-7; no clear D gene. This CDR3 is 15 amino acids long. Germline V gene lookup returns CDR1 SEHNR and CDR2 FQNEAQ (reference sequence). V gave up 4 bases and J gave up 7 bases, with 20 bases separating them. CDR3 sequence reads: CASSSARGPIQEQYF. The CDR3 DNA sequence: TGTGCCAGCAGCTCCGCGAGAGGACCCATCCAGGAGCAGTACTTC.

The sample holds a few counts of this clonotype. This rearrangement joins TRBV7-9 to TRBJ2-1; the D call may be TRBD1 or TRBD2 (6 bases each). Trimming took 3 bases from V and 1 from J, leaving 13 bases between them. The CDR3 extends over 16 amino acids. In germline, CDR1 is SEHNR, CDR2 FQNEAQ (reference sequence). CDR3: CASSLVWGASYNEQFF. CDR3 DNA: TGTGCCAGCAGCTTGGTTTGGGGGGCGTCCTACAATGAGCAGTTCTTC.

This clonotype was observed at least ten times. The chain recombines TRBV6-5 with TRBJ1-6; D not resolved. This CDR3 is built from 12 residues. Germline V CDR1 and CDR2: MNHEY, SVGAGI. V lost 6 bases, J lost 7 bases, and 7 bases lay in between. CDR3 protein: CASRGGNSPLHF. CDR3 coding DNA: TGTGCCAGCAGAGGAGGAAATTCACCCCTCCACTTT.

The CDR3 loop is CASSVGPTGRSEQFF. CDR3 bases: TGTGCCAGCAGCGTAGGGCCCACCGGTAGGAGTGAGCAGTTCTTC. The chain couples TRBV9 to TRBJ2-1; D remains ambiguous. The CDR3 covers 15 residues. CDR1 and CDR2 (germline): SGDLS, YYNGEE. Trimming stripped 0 bases from V and 9 bases from J, with 16 bases between.

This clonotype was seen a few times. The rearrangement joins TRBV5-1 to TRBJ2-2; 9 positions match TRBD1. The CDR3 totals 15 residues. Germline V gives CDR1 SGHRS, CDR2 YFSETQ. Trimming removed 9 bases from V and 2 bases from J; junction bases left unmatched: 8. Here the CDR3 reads CATKTGQGNTGELFF. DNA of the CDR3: TGCGCCACCAAAACGGGACAGGGAAACACCGGGGAGCTGTTTTTT.

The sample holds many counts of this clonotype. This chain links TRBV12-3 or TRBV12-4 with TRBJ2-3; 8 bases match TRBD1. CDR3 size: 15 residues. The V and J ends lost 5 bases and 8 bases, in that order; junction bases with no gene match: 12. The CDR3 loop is CASSRRQGRLGTQYF. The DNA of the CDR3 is TGTGCCAGCAGTCGGCGACAGGGGCGGTTGGGTACGCAGTATTTT.

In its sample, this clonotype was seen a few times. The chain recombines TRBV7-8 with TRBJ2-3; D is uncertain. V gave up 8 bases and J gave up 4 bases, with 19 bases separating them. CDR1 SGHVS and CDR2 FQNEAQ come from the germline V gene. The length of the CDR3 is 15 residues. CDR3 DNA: TGTGCCAGCCAGGCCTTCGGTATAGTTCCAGATACGCAGTATTTT. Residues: CASQAFGIVPDTQYF.

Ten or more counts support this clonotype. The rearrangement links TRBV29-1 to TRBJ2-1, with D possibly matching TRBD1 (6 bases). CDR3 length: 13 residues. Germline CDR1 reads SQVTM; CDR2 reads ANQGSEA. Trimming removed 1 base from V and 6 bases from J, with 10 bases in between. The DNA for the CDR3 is TGCAGCGTTGAAGTCAACAGGGCCAATGAGCAGTTCTTC. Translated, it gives CSVEVNRANEQFF.

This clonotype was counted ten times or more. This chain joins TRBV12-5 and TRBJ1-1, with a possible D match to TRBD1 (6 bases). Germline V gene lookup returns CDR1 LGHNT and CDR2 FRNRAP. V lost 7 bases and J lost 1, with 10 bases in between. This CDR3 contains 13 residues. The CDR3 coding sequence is TGTGCTAGTGCCGCGACAGGGAACACTGAAGCTTTCTTT. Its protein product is CASAATGNTEAFF.

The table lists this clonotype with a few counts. This CDR3 reads CASVVGQGTGGETQYF. CDR3 nucleotide sequence: TGTGCCAGCGTGGTTGGACAGGGTACTGGCGGAGAGACCCAGTACTTC. The genes are TRBV7-9 and TRBJ2-5, with 8 nucleotides matching TRBD1. The CDR3 has 16 amino acids. The ends lost 8 bases at V and 4 bases at J; junction bases unmatched: 15. Germline V gives CDR1 SEHNR, CDR2 FQNEAQ (reference sequence).